This T cell receptor (beta chain) stems from a study of technical replicates of blood from a few donors. Data came from immunoSEQ multiplex PCR; TCRdb stores just in-frame clones and leaves some out. The table has under 100,000 clones, roughly 96% seen once. The clonotype was recovered from a human donor in good health. The sequenced material came from T cells isolated from PBMCs.

CDR3 in DNA: TGTGCCAGCAGTTACCAGGTAGAGAATGAGCAGTTCTTC. It translates to CASSYQVENEQFF. The chain employs TRBV6-5 and TRBJ2-1; D unclear. The germline gives CDR1 MNHEY, CDR2 SVGAGI. The V end was cut by 2 bases, the J end by 7 bases, with 9 bases between. This CDR3 comprises 13 residues.